The 3 T cell receptor beta chains below come from one sample, sequenced in a study of shared clonotypes between healthy human individuals. Measured with immunoSEQ multiplex PCR; TCRdb has only the in-frame clones, and not every one. This sample has about 2.4 million clones; 93% occur once, and the top ten carry roughly 0.39%. The material sequenced was naive CD4+ T cells from PBMCs. Subset noted: CD45RA+ positively selected. These receptors were taken from a man between 18 and 29 years old in good health. Some clones in this sample may be carry-over from other donors' samples.

The CDR3 here is CASSYSEGGNEQFF. In DNA, the CDR3 is TGTGCCAGCAGTTACTCGGAGGGGGGCAATGAGCAGTTCTTC. The chain has TRBV6-5 and TRBJ2-1; D tentatively reads TRBD1 or TRBD2 (6 bases each). V shed 0 bases and J shed 6 bases, with 9 bases lying between them. CDR3 length: 14 amino acids. In germline, CDR1 is MNHEY, CDR2 SVGAGI.

The V gene is TRBV4-2, the J gene TRBJ2-1; TRBD2 is a possible D gene (6 bases). The V gene's germline CDR1 is LGHNA and CDR2 YNFKEQ. The CDR3 has 13 residues. V gave up 4 bases and J gave up 10 bases, with 14 bases separating them. This CDR3 reads CASSPPSAGEQFF. The CDR3 nucleotides read TGTGCCAGCAGCCCCCCTAGTGCGGGGGAGCAGTTCTTC.

The gene calls are TRBV11-1 and TRBJ2-1; D unresolved. The length of the CDR3 is 14 residues. V was pared by 5 bases and J by 4 bases, with 12 bases between. Germline V gives CDR1 SGHAT, CDR2 FQDESV (reference sequence). The CDR3 nucleotides are TGTGCCAGCAGCCAAAATTACGCTTACAATGAGCAGTTCTTC. Protein: CASSQNYAYNEQFF.